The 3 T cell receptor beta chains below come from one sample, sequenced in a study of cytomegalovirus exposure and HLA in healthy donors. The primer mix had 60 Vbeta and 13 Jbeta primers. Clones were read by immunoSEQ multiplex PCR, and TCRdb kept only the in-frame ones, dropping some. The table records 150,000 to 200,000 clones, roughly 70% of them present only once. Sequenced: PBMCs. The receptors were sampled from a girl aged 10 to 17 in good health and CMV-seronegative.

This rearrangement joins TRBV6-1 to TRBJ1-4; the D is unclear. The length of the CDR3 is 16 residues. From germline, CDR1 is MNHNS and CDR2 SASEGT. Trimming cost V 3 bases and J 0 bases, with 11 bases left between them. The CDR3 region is CASSDGGSPTNEKLFF. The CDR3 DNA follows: TGTGCCAGCAGTGATGGAGGGTCCCCAACTAATGAAAAACTGTTTTTT.

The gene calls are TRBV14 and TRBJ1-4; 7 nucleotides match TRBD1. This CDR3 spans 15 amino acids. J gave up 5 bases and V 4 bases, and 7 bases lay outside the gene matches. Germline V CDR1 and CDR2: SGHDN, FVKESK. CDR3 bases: TGTGCCAGCAGCCCCCGACAGGGCAGGAATGAAAAACTGTTTTTT. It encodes CASSPRQGRNEKLFF.

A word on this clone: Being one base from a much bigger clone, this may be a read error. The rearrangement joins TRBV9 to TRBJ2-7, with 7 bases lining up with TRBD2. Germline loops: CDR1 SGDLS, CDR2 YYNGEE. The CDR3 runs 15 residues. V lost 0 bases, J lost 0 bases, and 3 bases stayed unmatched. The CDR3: CASSVAGGSSYEQYF. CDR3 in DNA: TGTGCCAGCAGCGTAGCGGGGGGAAGCTCCTACGAGCAGTACTTC.